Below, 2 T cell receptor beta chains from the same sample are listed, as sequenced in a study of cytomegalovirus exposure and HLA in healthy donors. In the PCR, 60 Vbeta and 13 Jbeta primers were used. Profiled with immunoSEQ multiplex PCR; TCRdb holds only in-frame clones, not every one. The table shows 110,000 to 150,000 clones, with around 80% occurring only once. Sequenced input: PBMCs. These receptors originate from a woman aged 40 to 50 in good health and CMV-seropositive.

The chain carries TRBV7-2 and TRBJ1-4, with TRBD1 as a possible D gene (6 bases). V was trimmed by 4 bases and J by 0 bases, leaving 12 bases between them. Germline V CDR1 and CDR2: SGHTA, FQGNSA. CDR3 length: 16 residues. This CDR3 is CASSSTGTTTNEKLFF. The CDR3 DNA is TGTGCCAGCAGCTCTACCGGGACAACAACTAATGAAAAACTGTTTTTT.

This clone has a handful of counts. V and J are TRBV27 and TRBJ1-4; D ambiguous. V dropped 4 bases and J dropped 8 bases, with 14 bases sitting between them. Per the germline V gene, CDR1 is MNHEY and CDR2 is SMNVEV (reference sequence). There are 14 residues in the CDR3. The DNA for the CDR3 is TGTGCCAGCAGTTACTACGGTTCTGGGGAAAAACTGTTTTTT. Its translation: CASSYYGSGEKLFF.